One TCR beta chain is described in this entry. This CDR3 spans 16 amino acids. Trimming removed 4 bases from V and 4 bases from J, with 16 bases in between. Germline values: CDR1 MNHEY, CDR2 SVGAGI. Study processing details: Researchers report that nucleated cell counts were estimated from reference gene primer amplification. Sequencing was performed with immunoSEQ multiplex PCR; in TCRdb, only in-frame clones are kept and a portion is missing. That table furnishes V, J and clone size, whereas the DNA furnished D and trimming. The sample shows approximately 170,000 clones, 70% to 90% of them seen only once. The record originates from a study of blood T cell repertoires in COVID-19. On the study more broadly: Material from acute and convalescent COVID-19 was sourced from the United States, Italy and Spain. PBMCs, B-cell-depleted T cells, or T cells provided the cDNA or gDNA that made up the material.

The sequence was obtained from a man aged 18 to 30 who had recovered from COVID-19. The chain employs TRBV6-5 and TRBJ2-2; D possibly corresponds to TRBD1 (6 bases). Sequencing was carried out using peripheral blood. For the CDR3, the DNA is TGTGCCAGCAGTTCTGCCGACAGGTTCCTCACCGGGGAGCTGTTTTTT. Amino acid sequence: CASSSADRFLTGELFF.